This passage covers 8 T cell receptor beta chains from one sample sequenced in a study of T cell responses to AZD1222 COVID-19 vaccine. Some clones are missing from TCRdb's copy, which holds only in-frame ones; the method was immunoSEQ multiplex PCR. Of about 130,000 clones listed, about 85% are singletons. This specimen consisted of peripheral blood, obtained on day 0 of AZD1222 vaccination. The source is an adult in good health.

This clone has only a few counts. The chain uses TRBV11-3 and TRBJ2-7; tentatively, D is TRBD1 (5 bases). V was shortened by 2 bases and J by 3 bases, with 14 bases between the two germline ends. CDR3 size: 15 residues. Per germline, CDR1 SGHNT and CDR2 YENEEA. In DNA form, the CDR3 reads TGTGCCAGCAGCTTACCCGCCAGGGTAGGCTACGAGCAGTACTTC. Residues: CASSLPARVGYEQYF.

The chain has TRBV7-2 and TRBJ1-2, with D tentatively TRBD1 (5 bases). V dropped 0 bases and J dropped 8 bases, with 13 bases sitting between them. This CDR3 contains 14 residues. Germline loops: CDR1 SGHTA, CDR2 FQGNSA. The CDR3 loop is CASSLARQGGGYTF. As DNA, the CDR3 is TGTGCCAGCAGCTTAGCCAGGCAGGGTGGAGGCTACACCTTC. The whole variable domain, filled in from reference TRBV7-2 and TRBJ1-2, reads GAGVSQSPSNKVTEKGKDVELRCDPISGHTALYWYRQSLGQGLEFLIYFQGNSAPDKSGLPSDRFSAERTGGSVSTLTIQRTQQEDSAVYLCASSLARQGGGYTFGSGTRLTVV.

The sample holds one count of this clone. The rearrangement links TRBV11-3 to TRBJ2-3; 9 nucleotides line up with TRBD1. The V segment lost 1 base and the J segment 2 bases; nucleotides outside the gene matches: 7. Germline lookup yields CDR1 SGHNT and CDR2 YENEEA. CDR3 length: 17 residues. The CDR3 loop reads CASSLGDRGEDTDTQYF. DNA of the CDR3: TGTGCCAGCAGCTTAGGCGACAGGGGGGAAGACACAGATACGCAGTATTTT.

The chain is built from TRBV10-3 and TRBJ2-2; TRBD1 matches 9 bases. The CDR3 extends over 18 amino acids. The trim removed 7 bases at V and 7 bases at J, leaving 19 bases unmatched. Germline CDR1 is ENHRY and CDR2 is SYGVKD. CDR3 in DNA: TGTGCCATCAAGAGGGGACAGGGTGCTAGCGGAGGGCACGGGGAGCTGTTTTTT. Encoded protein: CAIKRGQGASGGHGELFF.

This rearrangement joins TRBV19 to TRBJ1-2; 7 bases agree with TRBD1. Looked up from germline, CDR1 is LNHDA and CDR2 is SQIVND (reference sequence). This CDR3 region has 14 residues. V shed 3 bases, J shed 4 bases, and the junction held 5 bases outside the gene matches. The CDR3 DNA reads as TGTGCCAGTAGTATTGACAGGGAGAGCTATGGCTACACCTTC. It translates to CASSIDRESYGYTF.

This CDR3 is CASSGTPRGGYTF. The DNA for the CDR3 is TGTGCCAGCAGTGGGACACCGAGAGGCGGCTACACCTTC. This chain connects TRBV6-2 or TRBV6-3 to TRBJ1-2, with D possibly matching TRBD1 (6 bases). V lost 5 bases to trimming and J lost 8 bases, with 15 bases between them. CDR3 length: 13 amino acids. Per the germline V gene, CDR1 is MNHEY and CDR2 is SVGEGT.

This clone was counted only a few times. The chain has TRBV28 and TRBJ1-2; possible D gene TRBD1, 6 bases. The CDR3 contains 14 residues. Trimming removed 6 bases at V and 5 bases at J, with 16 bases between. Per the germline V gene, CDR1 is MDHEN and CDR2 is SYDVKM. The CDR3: CASSPGTSVYGYTF. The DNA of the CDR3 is TGTGCCAGCAGCCCTGGGACATCGGTGTATGGCTACACCTTC.

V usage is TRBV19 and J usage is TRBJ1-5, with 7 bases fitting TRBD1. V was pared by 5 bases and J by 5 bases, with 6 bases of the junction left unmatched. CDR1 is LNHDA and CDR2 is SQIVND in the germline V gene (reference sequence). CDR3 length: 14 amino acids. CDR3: CASSLQGPDQPQHF. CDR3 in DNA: TGTGCCAGTAGTTTACAGGGGCCGGATCAGCCCCAGCATTTT.